Presented here are 24 T cell receptor beta chains from one specimen sequenced in a study of blood T cell repertoires in COVID-19 (TCRdb year 2020). Libraries were constructed by the immunoSEQ multiplex PCR assay. TCRdb took over this immuneACCESS table, retaining in-frame rearrangements with V and J assigned. Such tables are incomplete; in checked studies, under half of the missing clones stem from an unresolved V gene, and the remainder is unexplained. Recorded for this sample are approximately 89,000 clones; nearly 95% of them occurred a single time. The ten largest clones capture around 4.2% of the sample. Material for sequencing was peripheral blood. The origin of the receptors is a human donor with active COVID-19. The donor label of this sample is uncertain.

V gene TRBV10-3 combines with J gene TRBJ1-2; TRBD1 aligns across 7 bases. There are 13 residues in the CDR3. The V segment lost 6 bases and the J segment 5 bases; nucleotides outside the gene matches: 6. Germline loops: CDR1 ENHRY, CDR2 SYGVKD. Here the CDR3 DNA reads TGTGCCATCAGGGGGACAGAGAAATATGGCTACACCTTC. Protein sequence: CAIRGTEKYGYTF.

The rearrangement links TRBV5-6 to TRBJ1-1, with 7 bases matching TRBD1. The CDR3 length is 15 residues. Germline V gene data show CDR1 as SGHDT and CDR2 as YYEEEE. V shed 2 bases and J 6 bases; nucleotides not matched to a gene: 10. The CDR3 loop is CASSFLDRASSEAFF. The CDR3 bases are TGTGCCAGCAGCTTCCTAGACAGGGCTTCTTCTGAAGCTTTCTTT.

This chain connects TRBV24-1 to TRBJ1-5; possibly TRBD1 for D (5 bases). Germline-derived CDR1 and CDR2 are KGHDR and SFDVKD. CDR3 length equals 14 residues. Trimming cost V 2 bases and J 16 bases, with 20 bases left between them. The CDR3 spells CATSDSTEQVFLHF. The DNA of the CDR3 is TGTGCCACCAGTGATTCGACAGAGCAAGTTTTCCTTCATTTT.

The J gene is TRBJ2-1, the V gene TRBV7-7, with D tentatively TRBD2 (6 bases). CDR3 length: 17 residues. Trimming pared 5 bases from V and 3 bases from J, leaving 20 bases between. Germline lookup yields CDR1 SSHAT and CDR2 FNYEAQ (reference sequence). CDR3 nucleotides: TGTGCCAGCAGCCCACCCGGGGGAGCGGAATACTACAATGAGCAGTTCTTC. Amino acid sequence: CASSPPGGAEYYNEQFF.

The chain employs TRBV6-6 and TRBJ2-5; 7 bases agree with TRBD2. Trimming at V came to 5 bases and at J to 3 bases, leaving 15 bases not matched to a gene. Germline lookup yields CDR1 MNHNY and CDR2 SVGAGI (reference sequence). This CDR3 spans 17 amino acids. CDR3 bases: TGTGCCAGCAGTCACAAAACTTCTGGACTAGGGAAAGAGACCCAGTACTTC. This translates into CASSHKTSGLGKETQYF.

This chain joins TRBV28 and TRBJ2-3; D is unresolved. The CDR3 length is 15 residues. Trimming removed 3 bases at V and 2 bases at J, with 12 bases between. CDR1 and CDR2 (germline): MDHEN, SYDVKM. The CDR3 loop reads CASSFRLASTDTQYF. The DNA of the CDR3 is TGTGCCAGCAGTTTCCGTCTGGCCTCCACAGATACGCAGTATTTT.

V usage is TRBV7-9 and J usage is TRBJ2-1, with TRBD1 as a possible D gene (6 bases). V lost 4 bases and J lost 4, with 14 bases in between. Germline V gene data show CDR1 as SEHNR and CDR2 as FQNEAQ (reference sequence). The CDR3 has 15 residues. CDR3 loop: CASSSTRTVYNEQFF. In nucleotides, the CDR3 is TGTGCCAGCAGCTCAACCCGGACAGTTTACAATGAGCAGTTCTTC.

The chain is built from TRBV29-1 and TRBJ2-3, with 7 bases fitting TRBD1. The CDR3 loop spans 14 amino acids. Germline lookup yields CDR1 SQVTM and CDR2 ANQGSEA. V lost 6 bases and J lost 4; bases outside the gene matches: 10. The CDR3 DNA is TGCAGCGTGGGTCCAGGGGGTGGCGCAGATACGCAGTATTTT. Encoded protein: CSVGPGGGADTQYF.

The chain employs TRBV24-1 and TRBJ2-1; TRBD1 might be the D (6 bases). This CDR3 region has 14 residues. Trimming removed 4 bases from V and 9 bases from J, with 15 bases in between. Germline-derived CDR1 and CDR2 are KGHDR and SFDVKD. The CDR3 sequence is CATSELQGFSEQFF. The CDR3 nucleotides read TGTGCCACCAGTGAGTTACAGGGATTTAGTGAGCAGTTCTTC.

V usage is TRBV19 and J usage is TRBJ2-1, with a possible D match to TRBD2 (5 bases). The V end lost 5 bases, the J end lost 5 bases, and 16 bases lay between the germline ends. Germline V gene sequence: CDR1 LNHDA, CDR2 SQIVND (reference sequence). The length of the CDR3 is 15 residues. The DNA of the CDR3 is TGTGCCAGTAGTCCTCAAGCCGGGAAACACAATGAGCAGTTCTTC. This encodes CASSPQAGKHNEQFF.

This clone has only one observation. The CDR3 sequence is CASSLGLAGGQNTGELFF. The CDR3 coding sequence is TGTGCCAGCAGTTTAGGGCTAGCGGGGGGCCAGAACACCGGGGAGCTGTTTTTT. V gene TRBV27 combines with J gene TRBJ2-2; 11 bases align to TRBD2. Germline V gene sequence: CDR1 MNHEY, CDR2 SMNVEV (reference sequence). This CDR3 is 18 amino acids long. V trimming: 2 bases; J trimming: 1 base; junction bases outside the gene matches: 6.

The genes are TRBV5-5 and TRBJ1-4; D is perhaps TRBD1 (6 bases). CDR1 is SGHKS, CDR2 YYEKEE, per germline (reference sequence). Trimming took off 1 base at V and 4 bases at J, with 11 bases between the two ends. This CDR3 spans 15 amino acids. CDR3 DNA sequence: TGTGCCAGCAGCTTGACAGGGTCAGTTAATGAAAAACTGTTTTTT. Translation gives CASSLTGSVNEKLFF.

The J gene is TRBJ2-1, the V gene TRBV11-2; 8 positions match TRBD1. The J segment lost 0 bases and the V segment lost 9 bases, leaving 7 bases of the junction unmatched. Germline V gives CDR1 SGHAT, CDR2 FQNNGV. CDR3 length equals 15 residues. CDR3 DNA sequence: TGTGCCAGTAAGGGACAGGCTGCCTCCTACAATGAGCAGTTCTTC. It is translated as CASKGQAASYNEQFF.

This clone appeared a single time. This chain uses TRBV6-1 with TRBJ1-2, with a tentative D call TRBD1 (6 bases). The ends were cut back, 0 bases at V and 0 bases at J, with 11 bases in the middle. This CDR3 spans 16 amino acids. Germline-derived CDR1 and CDR2 are MNHNS and SASEGT. The DNA of the CDR3 is TGTGCCAGCAGTGAAGCGGGGGGGCAAGCTAACTATGGCTACACCTTC. Its translation is CASSEAGGQANYGYTF.

The chain recombines TRBV4-1 with TRBJ1-2, with 8 bases identical to TRBD1. J gave up 7 bases and V 4 bases, and 5 bases lay outside the gene matches. CDR1 and CDR2 from the germline V gene are MGHRA and YSYEKL. The CDR3 consists of 13 residues. Here the CDR3 reads CASSRQGAGGYTF. CDR3 nucleotide sequence: TGCGCCAGCAGCCGCCAGGGGGCGGGTGGCTACACCTTC.

Here the CDR3 DNA reads TGTGCCAGCAGCTTGTTATCTGGACAGGGGATGGGCTACACCTTC. Translation: CASSLLSGQGMGYTF. The chain is built from TRBV5-4 and TRBJ1-2; TRBD1 agrees at 9 bases. Germline V gene lookup returns CDR1 SGHNT and CDR2 YYREEE (reference sequence). This CDR3 is built from 15 residues. Trimming at V came to 1 base and at J to 8 bases, leaving 9 bases not matched to a gene.

Written as DNA, the CDR3 is TGTGCCAGCGGGCTTGGTAAAGAGACCCAGTACTTC. Translated, it gives CASGLGKETQYF. The J gene is TRBJ2-5, the V gene TRBV2; D not resolved. Germline assignment: CDR1 SNHLY and CDR2 FYNNEI. The CDR3 spans 12 residues. V dropped 8 bases and J dropped 3 bases, with 10 bases sitting between them.

The rearrangement joins TRBV5-1 to TRBJ1-1; D gene ambiguous. Germline V gene sequence: CDR1 SGHRS, CDR2 YFSETQ. The CDR3 length is 13 residues. Trimming stripped 2 bases from V and 5 bases from J, with 10 bases between. The chain's CDR3 is CASSLTAETEAFF. CDR3 DNA sequence: TGCGCCAGCAGCTTAACCGCCGAGACTGAAGCTTTCTTT. The whole variable domain, remainder taken from reference TRBV5-1 and TRBJ1-1, is KAGVTQTPRYLIKTRGQQVTLSCSPISGHRSVSWYQQTPGQGLQFLFEYFSETQRNKGNFPGRFSGRQFSNSRSEMNVSTLELGDSALYLCASSLTAETEAFFGQGTRLTVV.

The genes are TRBV7-9 and TRBJ2-7; D unresolved. Trimming pared 4 bases from V and 6 bases from J, leaving 13 bases between. Looked up from germline, CDR1 is SEHNR and CDR2 is FQNEAQ (reference sequence). This CDR3 has 13 residues. As DNA, the CDR3 is TGTGCCAGCAGCTCCAGCGCTCCTGGCGAGCAGTACTTC. It encodes CASSSSAPGEQYF.

The rearrangement joins TRBV5-5 to TRBJ2-7, with 7 bases matching TRBD2. Germline V gene lookup returns CDR1 SGHKS and CDR2 YYEKEE (reference sequence). The CDR3 loop spans 15 amino acids. With 0 bases clipped from V and 2 bases from J, the junction kept 5 bases outside the gene matches. The CDR3 loop is CASSLELAGAYEQYF. Written as DNA, the CDR3 is TGTGCCAGCAGCTTGGAATTAGCGGGTGCCTACGAGCAGTACTTC.

This chain links TRBV24-1 with TRBJ2-2; D is possibly TRBD2 (5 bases). Germline-derived CDR1 and CDR2 are KGHDR and SFDVKD. The length of the CDR3 is 14 residues. Trimming took off 9 bases at V and 5 bases at J, with 15 bases between the two ends. The DNA of the CDR3 is TGTGCCACCCGAGCGGATGGTATGACCGGGGAGCTGTTTTTT. Protein sequence: CATRADGMTGELFF.

V and J are TRBV6-4 and TRBJ2-5; 7 nucleotides match TRBD1. Germline CDR1 is MRHNA and CDR2 is SNTAGT. J was trimmed by 4 bases and V by 2 bases; bases with no gene match: 1. This CDR3 is 13 amino acids long. The CDR3 DNA is TGTGCCAGCAGTGACAGACAGGGAGAGACCCAGTACTTC. It is translated as CASSDRQGETQYF.

The rearrangement joins TRBV2 to TRBJ2-2; D gene ambiguous. Trimming took 5 bases from V and 0 from J, leaving 10 bases between them. CDR1 is SNHLY and CDR2 is FYNNEI in the germline V gene. The CDR3 spans 15 residues. The CDR3 region has the DNA TGTGCCAGCAGTCGCGTGTCCGCGAACACCGGGGAGCTGTTTTTT. Amino acid sequence: CASSRVSANTGELFF.

This chain uses TRBV6-1 with TRBJ1-5; tentatively, D is TRBD1 (5 bases). This CDR3 has 15 residues. In germline, CDR1 is MNHNS, CDR2 SASEGT. The V end was cut by 1 base, the J end by 8 bases, with 15 bases between. In DNA form, the CDR3 reads TGTGCCAGCAGTGAAGATGTGGTAAGGGGTAAGCCCCAGCATTTT. Its translation is CASSEDVVRGKPQHF.